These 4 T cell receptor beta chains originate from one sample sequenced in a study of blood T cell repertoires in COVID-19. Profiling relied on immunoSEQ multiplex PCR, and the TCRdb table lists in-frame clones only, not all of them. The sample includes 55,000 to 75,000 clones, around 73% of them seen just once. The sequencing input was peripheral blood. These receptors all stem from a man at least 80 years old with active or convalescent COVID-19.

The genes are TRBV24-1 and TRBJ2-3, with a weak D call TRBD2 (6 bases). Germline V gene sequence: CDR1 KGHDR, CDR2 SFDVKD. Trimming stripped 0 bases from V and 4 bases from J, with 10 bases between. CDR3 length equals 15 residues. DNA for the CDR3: TGTGCCACCAGTGATTTGCTGGAGCGGGCAGATACGCAGTATTTT. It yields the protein CATSDLLERADTQYF.

The CDR3 DNA is TGTGCCACCTCACAGGAACCCCAACGGGGCTACACCTTC. Protein: CATSQEPQRGYTF. This chain connects TRBV24-1 to TRBJ1-2, with D perhaps TRBD1 (5 bases). The CDR3 consists of 13 residues. The V end lost 9 bases, the J end lost 8 bases, and 18 bases lay between the germline ends. The germline gives CDR1 KGHDR, CDR2 SFDVKD.

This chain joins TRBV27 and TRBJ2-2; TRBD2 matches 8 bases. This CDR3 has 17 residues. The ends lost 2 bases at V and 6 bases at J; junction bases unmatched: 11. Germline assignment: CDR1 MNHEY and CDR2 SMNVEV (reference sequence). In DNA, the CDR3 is TGTGCCAGCAGTTTACCCCCAGGCCGGGGGGGGGCCGGGGAGCTGTTTTTT. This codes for CASSLPPGRGGAGELFF.

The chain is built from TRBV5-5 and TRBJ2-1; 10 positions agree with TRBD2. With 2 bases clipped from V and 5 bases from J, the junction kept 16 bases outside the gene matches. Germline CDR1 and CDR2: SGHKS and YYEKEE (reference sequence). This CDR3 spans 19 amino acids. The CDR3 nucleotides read TGTGCCAGCAGCTTTCGCCTAGCGGGGGCCTCAAAATTAAACAATGAGCAGTTCTTC. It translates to CASSFRLAGASKLNNEQFF.